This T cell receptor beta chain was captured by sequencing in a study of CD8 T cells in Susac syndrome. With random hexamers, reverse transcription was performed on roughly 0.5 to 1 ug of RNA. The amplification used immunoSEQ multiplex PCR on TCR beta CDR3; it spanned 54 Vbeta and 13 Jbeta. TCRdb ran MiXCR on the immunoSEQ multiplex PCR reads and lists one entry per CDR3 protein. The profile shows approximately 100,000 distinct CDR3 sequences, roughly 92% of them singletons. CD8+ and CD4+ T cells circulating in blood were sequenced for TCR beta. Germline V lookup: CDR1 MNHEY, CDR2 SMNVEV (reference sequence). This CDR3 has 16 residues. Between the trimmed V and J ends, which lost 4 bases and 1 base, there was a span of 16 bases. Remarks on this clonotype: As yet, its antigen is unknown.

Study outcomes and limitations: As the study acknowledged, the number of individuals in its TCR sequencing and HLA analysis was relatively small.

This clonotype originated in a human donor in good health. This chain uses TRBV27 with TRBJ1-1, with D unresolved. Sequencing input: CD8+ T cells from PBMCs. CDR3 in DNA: TGTGCCAGCAGTTCGGTCATCGGGTCAGGGAACACTGAAGCTTTCTTT. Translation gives CASSSVIGSGNTEAFF.